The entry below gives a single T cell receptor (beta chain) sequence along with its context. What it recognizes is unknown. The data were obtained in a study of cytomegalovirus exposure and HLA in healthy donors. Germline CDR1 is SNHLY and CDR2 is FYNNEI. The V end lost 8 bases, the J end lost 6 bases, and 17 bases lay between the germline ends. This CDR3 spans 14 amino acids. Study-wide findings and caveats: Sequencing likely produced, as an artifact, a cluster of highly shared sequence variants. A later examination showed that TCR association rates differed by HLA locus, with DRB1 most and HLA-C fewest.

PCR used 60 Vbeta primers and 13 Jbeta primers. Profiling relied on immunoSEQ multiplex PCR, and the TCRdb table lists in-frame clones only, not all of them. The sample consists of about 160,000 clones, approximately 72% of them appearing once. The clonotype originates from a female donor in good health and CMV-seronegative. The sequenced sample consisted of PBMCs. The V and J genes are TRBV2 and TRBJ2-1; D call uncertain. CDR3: CASQTHQEGNEQFF. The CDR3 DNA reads TGTGCCAGCCAAACCCATCAGGAAGGCAATGAGCAGTTCTTC. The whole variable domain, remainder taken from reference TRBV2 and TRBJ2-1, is EPEVTQTPSHQVTQMGQEVILRCVPISNHLYFYWYRQILGQKVEFLVSFYNNEISEKSEIFDDQFSVERPDGSNFTLKIRSTKLEDSAMYFCASQTHQEGNEQFFGPGTRLTVL.